The source of this TCR beta chain is a study of blood T cell repertoires in COVID-19. Turning to this clone: The same CDR3 also results from other DNA sequences found in this sample.

Sequencing used immunoSEQ multiplex PCR; TCRdb keeps in-frame clones, though not all of them. The data hold around 150,000 clones, with 86% observed a single time. Trimming pared 6 bases from V and 4 bases from J, leaving 12 bases between. CDR3 size: 12 residues. Germline-derived CDR1 and CDR2 are SQVTM and ANQGSEA. The sequencing input was peripheral blood. This chain connects TRBV29-1 to TRBJ1-2, with D possibly TRBD1 on 5 matching bases. The sequence derives from a man aged 18 to 30 with acute or convalescent COVID-19. For the CDR3, the DNA is TGCAGCGTCGCGGGGCTCCGCTATGGCTACACCTTC. Its protein product is CSVAGLRYGYTF.